The present entry profiles one T cell receptor beta chain with its context. The sample originates from a study of blood T cell repertoires in COVID-19. Across the study: Both acute and convalescent COVID-19 samples were obtained from the United States, Italy and Spain.

CDR1 LNHDA and CDR2 SQIVND come from the germline V gene (reference sequence). Germline trimming cut 1 base from V and 8 bases from J; bases unmatched to any gene: 7. The CDR3 is 15 amino acids. Sequenced by immunoSEQ multiplex PCR; TCRdb stores in-frame clones only, minus some. The table shows 490,000 or so clones, with 88% occurring only once. This sequence originates from a woman between 40 and 55 years old who had recovered from COVID-19. The chain combines TRBV19 with TRBJ1-2, with 10 bases lining up with TRBD1. Sequenced material: PBMCs or T cells enriched from blood (not recorded which). CDR3 loop: CASSIGRDRGYGYTF. The CDR3 DNA sequence: TGTGCCAGTAGTATAGGCCGGGACAGGGGCTACGGCTACACCTTC. The complete variable domain, with remaining parts taken from reference TRBV19 and TRBJ1-2, reads DGGITQSPKYLFRKEGQNVTLSCEQNLNHDAMYWYRQDPGQGLRLIYYSQIVNDFQKGDIAEGYSVSREKKESFPLTVTSAQKNPTAFYLCASSIGRDRGYGYTFGSGTRLTVV.